The 10 T cell receptor beta chains below were found in one sample sequenced in a study of T cells in Graves' hyperthyroidism and ophthalmopathy. TCR beta CDR3 sequences were amplified from RNA transcripts. With the HTBI primer set, the TCR CDR3 went through a first round of RT-PCR. A single record per CDR3 protein comes from TCRdb applying MiXCR to the multiplex PCR reads. The table shows a few hundred thousand distinct CDR3 sequences, with more than 13% occurring only once. Sequenced material: blood. These receptor sequences come from a woman between 25 and 40 years old with Graves' hyperthyroidism.

This clonotype was seen ten or more times. The gene calls are TRBV7-2 and TRBJ1-2, with a possible D match to TRBD1 (5 bases). Germline V gene sequence: CDR1 SGHTA, CDR2 FQGNSA. V lost 5 bases and J 6 bases, leaving 19 bases between the germline ends. This CDR3 has 15 residues. The CDR3 is CASSQEGWGRDGYTF. Here the CDR3 DNA reads TGTGCCAGCAGCCAGGAGGGTTGGGGGAGAGATGGCTACACCTTC.

This chain uses TRBV11-3 with TRBJ2-7, with 10 bases fitting TRBD1. CDR1 and CDR2 (germline): SGHNT, YENEEA. J lost 6 bases, V lost 0 bases, and 11 bases had no gene match. The CDR3 totals 17 residues. CDR3 bases: TGTGCCAGCAGCTTAGAGGCCGGGACAGGGGATCGGGGCGAGCAGTACTTC. Encoded protein: CASSLEAGTGDRGEQYF.

The chain has TRBV6-1 and TRBJ1-1, with 12 bases identical to TRBD1. The CDR3 runs 15 residues. After removal of 5 bases from V and 10 bases from J, the junction contained 11 bases not matched to a gene. Germline CDR1 MNHNS, CDR2 SASEGT. The CDR3 nucleotides are TGTGCCAGCAGTCTCCAACCGGGACAGGGGGCCGGAGCTTTCTTT. This encodes CASSLQPGQGAGAFF.

This clonotype was picked up a small number of times. As DNA, the CDR3 is TGTGCCACCCGACAGGGTTTAAACACCGGGGAGCTGTTTTTT. It specifies CATRQGLNTGELFF. The genes are TRBV6-1 and TRBJ2-2; TRBD1 aligns across 7 bases. The J segment lost 2 bases and the V segment lost 10 bases, leaving 7 bases of the junction unmatched. Germline CDR1 is MNHNS and CDR2 is SASEGT. This CDR3 region has 14 residues.

The chain has TRBV20-1 and TRBJ1-1; the D is unclear. The CDR3 is 15 amino acids. V lost 6 bases, J lost 2 bases, and 19 bases lay in between. Germline V gene sequence: CDR1 DFQATT, CDR2 SNEGSKA (reference sequence). Here the CDR3 DNA reads TGCAGTGCCGTTTCTACTGGAACTACAAACACTGAAGCTTTCTTT. Translating gives CSAVSTGTTNTEAFF.

V usage is TRBV20-1 and J usage is TRBJ2-2; 9 positions agree with TRBD2. Germline assignment: CDR1 DFQATT and CDR2 SNEGSKA (reference sequence). V shed 6 bases, J shed 5 bases, and the junction held 4 bases outside the gene matches. The CDR3 consists of 13 residues. DNA for the CDR3: TGCAGTGCAGGCCTAGCGGGAACCGGGGAGCTGTTTTTT. Translating it yields CSAGLAGTGELFF.

Worth noting for this clonotype: Since a much larger clone is just one base distant, this may be a read error. This rearrangement joins TRBV20-1 to TRBJ2-7; D possibly corresponds to TRBD2 (6 bases). The DNA end is a closer match to TRBJ2-1, so the J assignment may be wrong. CDR1 and CDR2 (germline): DFQATT, SNEGSKA (reference sequence). This CDR3 contains 15 residues. CDR3 nucleotides: TGCAGTGCTAGAGTTTGGAGGGCTAGTTCCTACGAGCAGTTCTTC. Its translation is CSARVWRASSYEQFF.

This clonotype was recorded many times. This chain joins TRBV5-1 and TRBJ2-3, with 12 bases lining up with TRBD2. The germline V gene has CDR1 SGHRS and CDR2 YFSETQ. The CDR3 contains 16 residues. J lost 4 bases, V lost 0 bases, and 3 bases had no gene match. For the CDR3, the DNA is TGCGCCAGCAGCTTGGGACTAGCGGGAGACTCAGATACGCAGTATTTT. It encodes CASSLGLAGDSDTQYF. Full variable domain (outside the CDR3, taken from reference TRBV5-1 and TRBJ2-3): KAGVTQTPRYLIKTRGQQVTLSCSPISGHRSVSWYQQTPGQGLQFLFEYFSETQRNKGNFPGRFSGRQFSNSRSEMNVSTLELGDSALYLCASSLGLAGDSDTQYFGPGTRLTVL.

This clonotype was detected ten times or more. This rearrangement joins TRBV7-8 to TRBJ2-1; maybe TRBD2 (6 bases). The CDR3 runs to 16 residues. V was trimmed by 4 bases and J by 6 bases, leaving 19 bases between them. The V gene's germline CDR1 is SGHVS and CDR2 FQNEAQ. In DNA form, the CDR3 reads TGTGCCAGCAGCTCTGAGAGCGGGTCAAAAGGCAATGAGCAGTTCTTC. Residues: CASSSESGSKGNEQFF.

Concerning this clonotype itself: A much more abundant neighbour one base away suggests this may be a read error. The rearrangement joins TRBV18 to TRBJ2-1; D is ambiguous. Germline loops: CDR1 KGHSH, CDR2 LQKENI. The V and J ends lost 1 base and 5 bases respectively, with 12 bases between them. The CDR3 loop spans 15 amino acids. The CDR3 reads CASSPLPRLNNEQFF. In DNA form, the CDR3 reads TGTGCCAGCTCACCACTTCCTCGACTGAACAATGAGCAGTTCTTC.